This T cell receptor beta chain comes out of a study of T cell repertoires in cytomegalovirus infection (dated by TCRdb to between 2018 and 2021). Regarding the research as a whole: The peptide stimulations were aimed at well-studied HLA-B-restricted epitopes as well as recently identified HLA-C-restricted CMV epitopes, whose presentation resists viral immunomodulation. Donor HLA type was relevant to the analysis, as public TCR beta signatures indicated carriage of CMV infection together with the matching HLA type.

Per the publication, the treatment or condition label means: in vitro stimulation with specific CMV peptide epitopes to enrich CMV-specific T cells. In the case of this clonotype: It lacks a known antigen. No clone much larger than this one lies a single base away; base qualities are absent.

TCRdb shows the sequencer as Illumina HiSeq 1500. The public reads were quality trimmed at Q25 with fastp and then assembled into clones with MiXCR by TCRdb, keeping productive beta chains. For every CDR3 protein sequence, its rows merge into one entry that carries the most common genes and DNA. This sample holds 450,000 to 550,000 distinct CDR3 sequences; about 44% were observed only once. The ten largest make up 43% of the sample. On the study overall, not on this receptor specifically: In both this cohort and an independent approximately 350-donor cohort, the cumulative frequency of public TCR beta family members distinguished carriers of CMV infection plus the relevant HLA type. The ex vivo response was dominated by HLA-C-restricted CMV-specific TCR beta clonotypes, and the single most frequent clonotype in two of eight donors was supplied by these HLA-C-restricted clonotypes.

The CDR3 runs 12 amino acids, cysteine and phenylalanine included. Here the CDR3 DNA is all that survives: 36 bases in frame from base 1. V is trimmed back by 2 bases and J by 13 bases, and the junction contains 6 bases that no gene match accounts for. Sequencing was performed on cultured PBMCs, taken from culture after CMV antigen stimulation. The rearranged chain carries TRBV12-3 or TRBV12-4 and TRBJ2-3, and 7 junctional nucleotides match TRBD2. The receptor was isolated from a human donor in good health (CMV status not recorded). Some clones in this sample may be carry-over from other donors' samples. This receptor has the CDR3 CASSLSGGGEYF. The bases read TGTGCCAGCAGTTTATCGGGCGGGGGAGAGTATTTT.